This T cell receptor beta chain was sequenced for a study of blood T cell repertoires in COVID-19. Seattle patients were enrolled during active infection and followed longitudinally. Trimming cost V 4 bases and J 5 bases, with 15 bases left between them. The CDR3 runs to 15 residues. In germline, CDR1 is LGHDT, CDR2 YNNKEL (reference sequence). Method: immunoSEQ multiplex PCR; TCRdb's copy keeps in-frame clones and lacks some. The sample holds roughly 250,000 clones, about 85% seen once. This clonotype was obtained from a human donor with COVID-19, enrolled during active disease. The donor label of this sample is uncertain. The sample taken for sequencing was peripheral blood. The chain combines TRBV3-1 (or the pseudogene TRBV3-2) with TRBJ2-1; D remains ambiguous. The CDR3: CASSPLKARDNEQFF. For the CDR3, the DNA is TGTGCCAGCAGCCCGTTAAAGGCTAGAGACAATGAGCAGTTCTTC.